This is a list of T cell receptor beta chains from one sample in a study of T cells in Graves' hyperthyroidism and ophthalmopathy. Each CDR3 protein gets one entry after TCRdb re-called the multiplex PCR reads with MiXCR. Of under 450,000 distinct CDR3 sequences listed, 17% are singletons. Sequenced: blood. The origin of the receptors is a woman under 40 with Graves' hyperthyroidism that later progressed to Graves' ophthalmopathy. Both conserved end residues are part of each CDR3. Fields, in order: D gene, J gene, V gene, clone size, CDR3 protein, CDR3 DNA. The D gene is left open where the match is weak. For some rows the clone size is stated as once, few or many, or as a class when expanded; others skip it.

D: -; J: TRBJ1-2; V: TRBV3-1; size: -; CDR3: CASRDVKIPDGYTF; DNA: TGTGCCAGCAGAGACGTAAAAATTCCCGATGGCTACACCTTC
D: -; J: TRBJ1-1; V: TRBV2; size: many; CDR3: CASSRRVPQGLINTEAFF; DNA: TGTGCCAGCAGTCGAAGGGTCCCCCAGGGTCTGATCAACACTGAAGCTTTCTTT
D: -; J: TRBJ2-7; V: TRBV19; size: -; CDR3: CASSIVDRREQYF; DNA: TGTGCCAGTAGTATAGTCGACAGACGGGAGCAGTACTTC
D: TRBD2; J: TRBJ2-1; V: TRBV24-1; size: -; CDR3: CATSDLQPGLAGEGEQFF; DNA: TGTGCCACCAGTGATTTGCAGCCGGGACTAGCGGGAGAGGGGGAGCAGTTCTTC
D: TRBD2; J: TRBJ2-5; V: TRBV19; size: many; CDR3: CASSTGLAGLQETQYF; DNA: TGTGCCAGTAGTACCGGACTAGCGGGGTTACAAGAGACCCAGTACTTC
D: -; J: TRBJ1-1; V: TRBV12-5; size: -; CDR3: CASGFSPGRAGTEAFF; DNA: TGTGCTAGTGGTTTTTCCCCGGGCAGGGCGGGCACTGAAGCTTTCTTT
D: -; J: TRBJ2-1; V: TRBV4-1; size: -; CDR3: CASSQTLESYNEQFF; DNA: TGCGCCAGCAGCCAAACGCTAGAATCCTACAATGAGCAGTTCTTC
D: -; J: TRBJ1-1; V: TRBV19; size: many; CDR3: CASTTPQVNTEAFF; DNA: TGTGCCAGTACCACCCCCCAGGTGAACACTGAAGCTTTCTTT
D: -; J: TRBJ1-1; V: TRBV4-1; size: -; CDR3: CASSQASGYTEAFF; DNA: TGCGCCAGCAGCCAAGCGTCAGGGTACACTGAAGCTTTCTTT
D: TRBD1; J: TRBJ1-5; V: TRBV12-3/TRBV12-4; size: -; CDR3: CASSSGTGPQPQHF; DNA: TGTGCCAGCAGTTCAGGGACAGGGCCTCAGCCCCAGCATTTT
D: TRBD1; J: TRBJ1-4; V: TRBV9; size: few; CDR3: CASSPLGQGSREKLFF; DNA: TGTGCCAGCAGCCCTCTGGGACAGGGTTCGCGTGAAAAACTGTTTTTT
D: -; J: TRBJ2-2; V: TRBV29-1; size: -; CDR3: CSALYGGTGELFF; DNA: TGCAGCGCACTTTACGGGGGCACCGGGGAGCTGTTTTTT
D: TRBD2; J: TRBJ2-7; V: TRBV7-2; size: -; CDR3: CASSLDTLAGESEQYF; DNA: TGTGCCAGCAGCTTAGATACGCTAGCGGGAGAGAGCGAGCAGTACTTC
D: -; J: TRBJ1-5; V: TRBV20-1; size: -; CDR3: CSTGGAYSNQPQHF; DNA: TGCAGTACAGGAGGTGCCTATAGCAATCAGCCCCAGCATTTT
D: -; J: TRBJ1-2; V: TRBV2; size: many; CDR3: CASSVVGRSTYGYTF; DNA: TGTGCCAGCAGTGTGGTAGGGAGAAGTACCTATGGCTACACCTTC
D: -; J: TRBJ2-1; V: TRBV11-2; size: many; CDR3: CASRTVSPYNEQFF; DNA: TGTGCCAGCCGGACAGTCTCACCCTACAATGAGCAGTTCTTC
D: -; J: TRBJ1-4; V: TRBV28; size: many; CDR3: CASTSGGATNEKLFF; DNA: TGTGCCAGCACCTCGGGGGGTGCAACTAATGAAAAACTGTTTTTT
D: -; J: TRBJ1-4; V: TRBV2; size: many; CDR3: CASSESPGEKLFF; DNA: TGTGCCAGCAGTGAAAGCCCGGGGGAAAAACTGTTTTTT
D: -; J: TRBJ2-1; V: TRBV3-1; size: many; CDR3: CASSHLQGLYNEQFF; DNA: TGTGCCAGCAGCCATTTGCAGGGCCTTTACAATGAGCAGTTCTTC
D: -; J: TRBJ2-3; V: TRBV20-1; size: many; CDR3: CSASAGGLTDTQYF; DNA: TGCAGTGCTAGTGCTGGCGGCCTCACAGATACGCAGTATTTT
D: TRBD1; J: TRBJ2-2; V: TRBV9; size: few; CDR3: CASSVGGTGGGTGELFF; DNA: TGTGCCAGCAGCGTAGGAGGGACAGGGGGCGGCACCGGGGAGCTGTTTTTT
D: -; J: TRBJ2-1; V: TRBV24-1; size: many; CDR3: CATSDPEPDNEQFF; DNA: TGTGCCACCAGTGACCCCGAACCAGACAATGAGCAGTTCTTC
D: TRBD2; J: TRBJ2-1; V: TRBV20-1; size: few; CDR3: CSAPTSGQYNEQFF; DNA: TGCAGTGCTCCGACTAGCGGGCAGTACAATGAGCAGTTCTTC
D: -; J: TRBJ1-5; V: TRBV7-8; size: many; CDR3: CASSLWGGGVGNQPQHF; DNA: TGTGCCAGCAGCTTATGGGGGGGAGGGGTAGGCAATCAGCCCCAGCATTTT
D: -; J: TRBJ1-5; V: TRBV20-1; size: once; CDR3: CSARKGGGQPQHF; DNA: TGCAGTGCTAGGAAGGGGGGAGGTCAGCCCCAGCATTTT
D: -; J: TRBJ2-3; V: TRBV27; size: many; CDR3: CASSFSATPTDTQYF; DNA: TGTGCCAGCAGTTTTAGCGCGACTCCCACAGATACGCAGTATTTT
D: TRBD1; J: TRBJ2-6; V: TRBV20-1; size: once; CDR3: CSARPGQGGWANVLTF; DNA: TGCAGTGCCCGGCCGGGACAGGGGGGCTGGGCCAACGTCCTGACTTTC
D: -; J: TRBJ1-5; V: TRBV24-1; size: few; CDR3: CATSDRVEQGQPQHF; DNA: TGTGCCACCAGTGATCGGGTCGAGCAAGGTCAGCCCCAGCATTTT
D: TRBD1; J: TRBJ1-2; V: TRBV7-9; size: -; CDR3: CASTLFGQGVRGYTF; DNA: TGTGCCAGCACCCTTTTCGGACAGGGGGTACGTGGCTACACCTTC
D: TRBD2; J: TRBJ2-1; V: TRBV2; size: -; CDR3: CASSETHSGNEQFF; DNA: TGTGCCAGCAGTGAAACCCATAGCGGGAATGAGCAGTTCTTC